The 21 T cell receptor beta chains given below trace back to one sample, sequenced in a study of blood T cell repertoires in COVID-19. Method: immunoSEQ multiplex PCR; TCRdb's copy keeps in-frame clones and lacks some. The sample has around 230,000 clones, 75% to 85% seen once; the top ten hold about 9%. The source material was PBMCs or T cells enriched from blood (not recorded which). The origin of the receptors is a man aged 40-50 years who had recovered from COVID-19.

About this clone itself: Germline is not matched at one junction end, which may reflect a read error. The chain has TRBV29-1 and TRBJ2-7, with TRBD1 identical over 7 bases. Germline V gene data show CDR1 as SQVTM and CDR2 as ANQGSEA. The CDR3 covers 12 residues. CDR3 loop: CSVEGQAYEQYF. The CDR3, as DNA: TGCAGCGTCGAAGGACAGGCCTACGAGCAGTACTTC.

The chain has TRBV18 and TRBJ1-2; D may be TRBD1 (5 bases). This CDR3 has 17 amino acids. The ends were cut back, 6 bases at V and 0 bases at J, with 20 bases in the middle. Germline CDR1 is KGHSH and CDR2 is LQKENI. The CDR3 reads CASSQTQNRPSNYGYTF. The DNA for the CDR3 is TGTGCCAGCTCGCAAACACAAAACAGGCCTTCTAACTATGGCTACACCTTC. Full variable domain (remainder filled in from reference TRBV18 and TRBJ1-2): NAGVMQNPRHLVRRRGQEARLRCSPMKGHSHVYWYRQLPEEGLKFMVYLQKENIIDESGMPKERFSAEFPKEGPSILRIQQVVRGDSAAYFCASSQTQNRPSNYGYTFGSGTRLTVV.

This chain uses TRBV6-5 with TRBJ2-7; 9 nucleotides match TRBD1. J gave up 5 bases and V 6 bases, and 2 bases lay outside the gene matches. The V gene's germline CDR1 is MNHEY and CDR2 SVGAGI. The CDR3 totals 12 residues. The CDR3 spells CASRRTGDEQYF. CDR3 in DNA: TGTGCCAGCAGGCGGACAGGGGACGAGCAGTACTTC.

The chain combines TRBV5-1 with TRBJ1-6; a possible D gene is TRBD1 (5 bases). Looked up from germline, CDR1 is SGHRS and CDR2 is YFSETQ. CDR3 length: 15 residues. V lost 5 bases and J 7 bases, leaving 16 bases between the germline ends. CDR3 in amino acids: CASRDLRVPNSPLHF. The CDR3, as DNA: TGCGCCAGCAGAGACCTCAGGGTCCCGAATTCACCCCTCCACTTT.

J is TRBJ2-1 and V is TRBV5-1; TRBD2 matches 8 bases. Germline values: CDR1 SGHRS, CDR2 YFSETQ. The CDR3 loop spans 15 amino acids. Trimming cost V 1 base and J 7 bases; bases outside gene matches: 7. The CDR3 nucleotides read TGCGCCAGCAGCTTGCGCCGGGGGGGCGTAAATGAGCAGTTCTTC. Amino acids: CASSLRRGGVNEQFF.

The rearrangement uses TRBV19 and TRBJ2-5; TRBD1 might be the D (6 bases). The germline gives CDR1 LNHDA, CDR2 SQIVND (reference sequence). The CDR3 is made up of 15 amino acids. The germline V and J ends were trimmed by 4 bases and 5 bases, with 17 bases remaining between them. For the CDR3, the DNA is TGTGCCAGTAGTAGGTCTGGGGGCTGGGGGGAGACCCAGTACTTC. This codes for CASSRSGGWGETQYF.

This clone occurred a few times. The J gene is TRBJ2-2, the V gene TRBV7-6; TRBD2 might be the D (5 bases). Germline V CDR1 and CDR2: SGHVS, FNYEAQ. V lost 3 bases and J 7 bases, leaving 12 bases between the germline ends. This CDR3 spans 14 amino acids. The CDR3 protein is CASSLGPGFGELFF. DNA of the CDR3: TGTGCCAGCAGCTTGGGCCCGGGATTCGGGGAGCTGTTTTTT.

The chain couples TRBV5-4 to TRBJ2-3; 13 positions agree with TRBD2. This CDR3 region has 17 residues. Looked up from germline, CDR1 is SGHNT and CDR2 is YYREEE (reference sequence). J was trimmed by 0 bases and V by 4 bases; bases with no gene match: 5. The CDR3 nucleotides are TGTGCCAGCAGCCGCGGGACTAGCGGGGCTAGCACAGATACGCAGTATTTT. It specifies CASSRGTSGASTDTQYF.

CDR3 DNA: TGTGCCAGCAGGGACAGGGGGCACTCACCCCTCCACTTT. Translation gives CASRDRGHSPLHF. The genes are TRBV3-1 (or the pseudogene TRBV3-2) and TRBJ1-6; 11 nucleotides align to TRBD1. From germline, CDR1 is LGHDT and CDR2 YNNKEL (reference sequence). The trim removed 6 bases at V and 10 bases at J, leaving 2 bases unmatched. This CDR3 is 13 amino acids long.

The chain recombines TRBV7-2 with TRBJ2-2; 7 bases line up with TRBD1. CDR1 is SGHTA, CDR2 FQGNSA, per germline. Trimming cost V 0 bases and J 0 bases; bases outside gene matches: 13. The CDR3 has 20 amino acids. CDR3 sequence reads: CASSLARWAGDSTNTGELFF. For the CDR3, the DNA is TGTGCCAGCAGCTTAGCACGGTGGGCAGGGGACAGCACGAACACCGGGGAGCTGTTTTTT.

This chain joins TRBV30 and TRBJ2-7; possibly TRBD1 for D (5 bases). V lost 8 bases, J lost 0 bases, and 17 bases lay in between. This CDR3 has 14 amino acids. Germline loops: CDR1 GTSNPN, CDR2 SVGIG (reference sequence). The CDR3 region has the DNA TGTGCCGGGAAAGGGGATACAGCCTCCTACGAGCAGTACTTC. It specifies CAGKGDTASYEQYF.

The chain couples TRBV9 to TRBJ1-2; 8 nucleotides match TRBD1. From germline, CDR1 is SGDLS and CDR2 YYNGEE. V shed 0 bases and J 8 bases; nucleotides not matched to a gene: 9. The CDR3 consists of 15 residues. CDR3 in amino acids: CASSVEGQGYYGYTF. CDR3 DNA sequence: TGTGCCAGCAGCGTAGAAGGACAGGGATATTACGGCTACACCTTC.

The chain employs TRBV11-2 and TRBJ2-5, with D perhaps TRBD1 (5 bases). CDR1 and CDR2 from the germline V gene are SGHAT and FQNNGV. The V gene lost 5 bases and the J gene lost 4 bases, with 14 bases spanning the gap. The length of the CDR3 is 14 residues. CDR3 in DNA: TGTGCCAGCAGCCCCAGACAGATCCTAGAGACCCAGTACTTC. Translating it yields CASSPRQILETQYF. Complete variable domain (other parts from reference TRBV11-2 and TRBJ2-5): EAGVAQSPRYKIIEKRQSVAFWCNPISGHATLYWYQQILGQGPKLLIQFQNNGVVDDSQLPKDRFSAERLKGVDSTLKIQPAKLEDSAVYLCASSPRQILETQYFGPGTRLLVL.

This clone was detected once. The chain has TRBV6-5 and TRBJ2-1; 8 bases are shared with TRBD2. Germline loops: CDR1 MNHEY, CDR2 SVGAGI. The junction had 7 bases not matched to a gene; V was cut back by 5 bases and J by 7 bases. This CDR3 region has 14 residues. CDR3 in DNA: TGTGCCAGCAGTCCAACTAGCGGAAGTAATGAGCAGTTCTTC. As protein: CASSPTSGSNEQFF.

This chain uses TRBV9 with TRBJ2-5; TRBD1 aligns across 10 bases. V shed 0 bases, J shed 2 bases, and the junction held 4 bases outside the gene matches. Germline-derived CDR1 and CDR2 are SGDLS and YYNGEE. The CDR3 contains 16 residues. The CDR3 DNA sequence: TGTGCCAGCAGCGTAGGGACAGGGGGTAAACAAGAGACCCAGTACTTC. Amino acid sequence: CASSVGTGGKQETQYF.

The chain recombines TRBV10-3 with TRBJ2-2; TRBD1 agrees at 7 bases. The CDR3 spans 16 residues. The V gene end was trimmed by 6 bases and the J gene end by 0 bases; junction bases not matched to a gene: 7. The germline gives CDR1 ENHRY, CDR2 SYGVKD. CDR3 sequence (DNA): TGTGCCATCAGCCAGGGGGTTACCGCGAACACCGGGGAGCTGTTTTTT. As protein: CAISQGVTANTGELFF.

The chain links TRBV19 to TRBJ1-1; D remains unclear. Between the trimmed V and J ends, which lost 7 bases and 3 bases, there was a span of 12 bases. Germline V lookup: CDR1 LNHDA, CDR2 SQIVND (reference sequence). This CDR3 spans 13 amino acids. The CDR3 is CASIGQEDTEAFF. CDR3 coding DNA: TGTGCCAGTATCGGTCAGGAGGACACTGAAGCTTTCTTT.

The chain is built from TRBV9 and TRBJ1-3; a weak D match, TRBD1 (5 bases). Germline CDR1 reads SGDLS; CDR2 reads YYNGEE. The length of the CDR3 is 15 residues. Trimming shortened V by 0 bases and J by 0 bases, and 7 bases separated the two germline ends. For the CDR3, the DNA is TGTGCCAGCAGCGTAGGACAGAGCTCTGGAAACACCATATATTTT. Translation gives CASSVGQSSGNTIYF.

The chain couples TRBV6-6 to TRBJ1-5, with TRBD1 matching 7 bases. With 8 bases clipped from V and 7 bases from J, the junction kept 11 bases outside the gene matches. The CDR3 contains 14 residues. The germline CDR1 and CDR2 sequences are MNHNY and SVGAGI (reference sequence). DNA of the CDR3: TGTGCCAGCGCCATTTACAGGACAGGACAGCCCCAGCATTTT. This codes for CASAIYRTGQPQHF.

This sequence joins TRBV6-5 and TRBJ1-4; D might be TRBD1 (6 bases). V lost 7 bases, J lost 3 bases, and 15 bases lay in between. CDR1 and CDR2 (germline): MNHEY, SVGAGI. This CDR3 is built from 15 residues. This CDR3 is CASNQQGRPNEKLFF. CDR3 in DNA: TGTGCCAGCAACCAACAGGGCCGGCCTAATGAAAAACTGTTTTTT.

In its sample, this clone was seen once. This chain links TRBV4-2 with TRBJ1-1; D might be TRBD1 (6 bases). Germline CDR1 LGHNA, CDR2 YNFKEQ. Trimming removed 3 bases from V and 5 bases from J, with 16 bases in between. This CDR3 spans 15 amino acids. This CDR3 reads CASSHKDRTATEAFF. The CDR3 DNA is TGTGCCAGCAGCCATAAAGACAGGACCGCTACTGAAGCTTTCTTT.